This T cell receptor beta chain is from a study of CD8 T cells in Susac syndrome (dated 2019 in TCRdb). General notes on the study: Of the Susac syndrome patients who were sequenced, about eight were in clinical remission while more than five had clinically active disease. At blood withdrawal, Susac syndrome patients were therapy-naive, treated with corticosteroids (with IVIg additionally given to some), or treated with IVIg alone. Repertoire sequencing was used to test whether CD8+ T cell activation and differentiation in Susac syndrome was antigen driven. The clonality of the CD8+ T cell repertoire was compared across 12 healthy donors, about 14 Susac syndrome patients and under 18 multiple sclerosis patients.

Peripheral blood CD8+ and CD4+ T cells from healthy donors, Susac syndrome patients and multiple sclerosis patients were profiled using high-throughput TCR beta sequencing. Recently defined diagnostic criteria for definite or probable disease were met by the Susac syndrome patients. Bulk CD8+ and CD4+ T cells were purified by magnetic negative isolation, whereas CD8+ TEMRA cells were enriched by FACS. Blood was collected in EDTA tubes and processed within 24 hours, with PBMCs isolated through density gradient centrifugation. PBMCs intended for TCR sequencing were cryopreserved in liquid nitrogen and thawed later in a water bath at 37 degrees C. Purity of sorted or isolated CD4+, CD8+ and CD8+ TEMRA cells was at least 90%. What the study reported, not specific to this receptor: Sixteen Susac-specific public clones were identified in the total CD8+ repertoire, and five or six Susac-specific public clones were identified in the CD8+ TEMRA repertoire. The number of individuals in the TCR sequencing and HLA analysis was acknowledged as relatively small. CD8+ repertoires in Susac syndrome showed clonal expansion, which was highest in CD8+ TEMRA cells and was greater in clinically active patients than in remitting patients.

Of note for this clonotype: Its antigen is not yet known. Base-call qualities are not available, and no considerably larger clone is one nucleotide away.

RNA was extracted using the RNeasy kit, and about 0.5 to 1 microgram was reverse transcribed with random hexamers. The immunoSEQ multiplex PCR assay, covering 54 Vbeta and 13 Jbeta segments, was used to amplify TCR beta CDR3 regions. Bias from PCR amplification was corrected by using a synthetic template baseline for primer optimization and for computational correction. As for how the authors treated the data: Only productive sequences were kept, with reads annotated to V, D and J genes according to IMGT and analyzed in immunoSEQ Analyzer. Clonality was computed as one minus Shannon entropy normalized by log2 of the number of productive unique sequences. Public and private clones were assessed among the 100 most prevalent clones of each patient and control. Clones were defined as Susac-specific when absent from the healthy and MS cohorts, from roughly 1,100 published viral clones and from other ImmuneACCESS disease sequences. TCRdb applied fastp at Q25 and MiXCR to the public reads, then kept only in-frame beta chains. For every CDR3 protein sequence, its rows merge into one entry that carries the most common genes and DNA. TCRdb's processing, not the authors', yielded these V and J calls. Present in this sample are about 120,000 distinct CDR3 sequences, about 94% of which were seen just once. The ten top clones hold about 0.29% of the sample.

In the germline V gene (reference sequence), CDR1 corresponds to PRHDT and CDR2 to FYEKMQ. The CDR3 sequence holds 13 residues, the cysteine and phenylalanine included. Only CDR3 DNA remains: 39 bases, in frame from the first base. Cut back by 4 bases and 0 bases, the V and J ends lie 4 bases apart. This receptor chain uses TRBV13 and TRBJ2-4, with the D gene uncertain. The TCR originated in a human donor with Susac syndrome. Sequences were obtained from CD8+ T cells from PBMCs. The CDR3 reads CASSSKAKNIQYF. The DNA sequence is TGTGCCAGCAGCTCCAAAGCCAAAAACATTCAGTACTTC.